This section outlines one T cell receptor beta chain sequence together with its context. The data stem from a study of T cell changes during pregnancy in multiple sclerosis. Sequencing used immunoSEQ multiplex PCR; TCRdb keeps in-frame clones, though not all of them. This table has under 75,000 clones, about 93% appearing once. The CDR3 is 11 residues long. V was pared by 8 bases and J by 4 bases, with 1 base of the junction left unmatched. Germline V gives CDR1 GTSNPN, CDR2 SVGIG (reference sequence). This TCR was sampled from a female donor in good health, enrolled as a control in a pregnancy study. The specimen comprised peripheral blood, sampled in the third trimester of pregnancy. The chain employs TRBV30 and TRBJ1-2; TRBD1 agrees at 10 bases. The CDR3 loop is CAGDRGYGYTF. CDR3 DNA sequence: TGTGCCGGGGACAGGGGCTATGGCTACACCTTC.